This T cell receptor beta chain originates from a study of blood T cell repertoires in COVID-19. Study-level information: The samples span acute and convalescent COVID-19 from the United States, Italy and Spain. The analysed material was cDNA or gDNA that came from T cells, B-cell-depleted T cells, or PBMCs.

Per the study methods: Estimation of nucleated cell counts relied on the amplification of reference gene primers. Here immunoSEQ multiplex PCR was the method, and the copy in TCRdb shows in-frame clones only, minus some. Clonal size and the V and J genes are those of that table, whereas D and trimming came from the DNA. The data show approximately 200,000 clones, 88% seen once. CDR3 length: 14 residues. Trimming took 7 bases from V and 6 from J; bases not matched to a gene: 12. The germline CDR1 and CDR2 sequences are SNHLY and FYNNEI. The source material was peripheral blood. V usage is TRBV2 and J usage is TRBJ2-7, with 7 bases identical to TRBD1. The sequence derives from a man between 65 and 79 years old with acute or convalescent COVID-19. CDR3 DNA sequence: TGTGCCAGCATCTTAGTCTTGGCAGGGGGCGAGCAGTACTTC. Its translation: CASILVLAGGEQYF. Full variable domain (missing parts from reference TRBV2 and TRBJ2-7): EPEVTQTPSHQVTQMGQEVILRCVPISNHLYFYWYRQILGQKVEFLVSFYNNEISEKSEIFDDQFSVERPDGSNFTLKIRSTKLEDSAMYFCASILVLAGGEQYFGPGTRLTVT.